This TCR beta chain was documented in a study of response to subunit inactivated influenza vaccine (dated by TCRdb to the late 2010s). Regarding the complete study: The study used deep quantitative T cell receptor repertoire profiling to track responses to a trivalent subunit inactivated influenza vaccine. What the study reported, not specific to this receptor: It was suggested by the authors that each seasonal influenza vaccination may recruit only a limited number of new T cells.

Including the terminal cysteine and phenylalanine, the CDR3 comprises 13 residues. CDR3 DNA is the only sequence kept; it has 39 bases, read in frame from the first base. A distance of 9 bases separates the germline ends of V and J, which lose 3 bases and 4 bases respectively. Libraries were built with RT-PCR. Sequencing took place on an Illumina HiSeq 2500. TCRdb redid the processing of the public reads, applying fastp at Q25 and MiXCR, and retained in-frame beta chains. For every CDR3 protein sequence, its rows merge into one entry that carries the most common genes and DNA. The sample table contains 650,000 to 800,000 distinct CDR3 sequences; only one count was recorded for about 15% of them. Of the sample, approximately 6.5% is held by the ten largest clones. As regards this clonotype: The antigen this receptor binds is unknown. One base away there is no much larger clone; base qualities are not given.

Sequenced material: PBMCs from blood, taken about 14 days before vaccination. The chain joins TRBV12-3 or TRBV12-4 to TRBJ2-5; the D gene is not confidently resolved. This clonotype was obtained from a man aged 50 to 59 who received an inactivated influenza vaccine. Donor details come from another sample of the same person, matched by shared clones. The DNA sequence is given as TGTGCCAGCAGTTTGGCTAGTTTAGAGACCCAGTACTTC. It encodes CASSLASLETQYF.